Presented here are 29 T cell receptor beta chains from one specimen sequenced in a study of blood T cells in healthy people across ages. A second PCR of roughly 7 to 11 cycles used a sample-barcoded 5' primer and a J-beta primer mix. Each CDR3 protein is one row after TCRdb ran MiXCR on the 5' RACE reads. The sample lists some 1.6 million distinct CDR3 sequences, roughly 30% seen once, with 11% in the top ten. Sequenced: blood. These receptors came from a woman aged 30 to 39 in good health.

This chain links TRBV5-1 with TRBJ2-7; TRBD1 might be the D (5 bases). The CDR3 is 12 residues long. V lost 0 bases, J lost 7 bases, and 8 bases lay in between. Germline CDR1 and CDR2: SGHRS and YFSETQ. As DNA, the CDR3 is TGCGCCAGCAGCTTGGTTAAGGGGGAGCAGTACTTC. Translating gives CASSLVKGEQYF.

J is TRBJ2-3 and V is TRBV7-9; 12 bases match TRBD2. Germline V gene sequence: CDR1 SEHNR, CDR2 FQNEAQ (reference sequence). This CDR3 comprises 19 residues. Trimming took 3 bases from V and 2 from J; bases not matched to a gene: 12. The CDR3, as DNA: TGTGCCAGCAGCTTCTTCTCGAGACTAGCGGGGGTAAACACAGATACGCAGTATTTT. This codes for CASSFFSRLAGVNTDTQYF.

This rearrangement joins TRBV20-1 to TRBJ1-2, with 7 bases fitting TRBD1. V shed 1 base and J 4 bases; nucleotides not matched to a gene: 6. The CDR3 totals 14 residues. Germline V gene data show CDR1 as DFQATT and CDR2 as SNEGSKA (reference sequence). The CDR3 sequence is CSARGGRGGYGYTF. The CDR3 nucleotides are TGCAGTGCTAGAGGGGGCAGGGGGGGCTATGGCTACACCTTC.

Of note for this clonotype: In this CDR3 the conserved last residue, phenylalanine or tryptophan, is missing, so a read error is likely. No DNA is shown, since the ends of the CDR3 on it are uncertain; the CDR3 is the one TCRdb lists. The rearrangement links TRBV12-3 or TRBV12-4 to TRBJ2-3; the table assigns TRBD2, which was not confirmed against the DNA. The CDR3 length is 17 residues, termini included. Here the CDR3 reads CASSSGLATTSTDTQYS.

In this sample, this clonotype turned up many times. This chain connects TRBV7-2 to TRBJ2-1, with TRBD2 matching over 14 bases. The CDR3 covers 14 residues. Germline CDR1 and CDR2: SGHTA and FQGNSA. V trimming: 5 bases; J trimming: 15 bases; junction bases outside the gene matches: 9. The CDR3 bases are TGTGCCAGCAGCCCAGGACTAGCGGGAGGTGGAATGTTCTTC. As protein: CASSPGLAGGGMFF. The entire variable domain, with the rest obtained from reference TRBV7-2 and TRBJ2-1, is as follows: GAGVSQSPSNKVTEKGKDVELRCDPISGHTALYWYRQSLGQGLEFLIYFQGNSAPDKSGLPSDRFSAERTGGSVSTLTIQRTQQEDSAVYLCASSPGLAGGGMFFGPGTRLTVL.

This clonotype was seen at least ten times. The CDR3 DNA follows: TGTGCCATCAGCCTGAATGGGGACTATGGCTACACCTTC. Amino acids: CAISLNGDYGYTF. V gene TRBV10-3 combines with J gene TRBJ1-2; D gene uncertain. This CDR3 is 13 amino acids long. The V end lost 6 bases, the J end lost 3 bases, and 11 bases lay between the germline ends. Per germline, CDR1 ENHRY and CDR2 SYGVKD.

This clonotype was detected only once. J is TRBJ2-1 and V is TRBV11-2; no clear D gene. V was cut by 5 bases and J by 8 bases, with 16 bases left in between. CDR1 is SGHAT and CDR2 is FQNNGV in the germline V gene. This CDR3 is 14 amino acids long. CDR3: CASSPDRPGDEQFF. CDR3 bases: TGTGCCAGCAGCCCCGATCGTCCTGGCGATGAGCAGTTCTTC. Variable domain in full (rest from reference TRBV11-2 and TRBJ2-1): EAGVAQSPRYKIIEKRQSVAFWCNPISGHATLYWYQQILGQGPKLLIQFQNNGVVDDSQLPKDRFSAERLKGVDSTLKIQPAKLEDSAVYLCASSPDRPGDEQFFGPGTRLTVL.

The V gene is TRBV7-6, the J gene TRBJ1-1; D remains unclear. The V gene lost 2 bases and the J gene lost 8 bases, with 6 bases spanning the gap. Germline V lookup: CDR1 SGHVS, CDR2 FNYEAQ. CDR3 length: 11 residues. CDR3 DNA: TGTGCCAGCAGCTTAAACGGCGAAGCTTTCTTT. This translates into CASSLNGEAFF. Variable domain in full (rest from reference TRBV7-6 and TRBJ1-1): GAGVSQSPRYKVTKRGQDVALRCDPISGHVSLYWYRQALGQGPEFLTYFNYEAQQDKSGLPNDRFSAERPEGSISTLTIQRTEQRDSAMYRCASSLNGEAFFGQGTRLTVV.

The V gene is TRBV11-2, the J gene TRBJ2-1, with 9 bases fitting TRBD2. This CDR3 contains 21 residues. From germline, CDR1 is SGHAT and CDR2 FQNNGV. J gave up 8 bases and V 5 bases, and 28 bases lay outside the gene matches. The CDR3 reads CASSPFRGVRASGKYIHEQFF. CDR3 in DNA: TGTGCCAGCAGCCCGTTTAGGGGGGTCAGAGCTAGCGGGAAATACATCCATGAGCAGTTCTTC.

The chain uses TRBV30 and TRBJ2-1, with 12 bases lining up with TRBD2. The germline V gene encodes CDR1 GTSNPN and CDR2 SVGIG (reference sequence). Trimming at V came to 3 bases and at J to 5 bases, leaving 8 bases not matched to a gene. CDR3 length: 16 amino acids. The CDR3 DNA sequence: TGTGCCTGGAGGGATATCCGACTAGCGGGGGACAATGAGCAGTTCTTC. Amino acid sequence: CAWRDIRLAGDNEQFF.

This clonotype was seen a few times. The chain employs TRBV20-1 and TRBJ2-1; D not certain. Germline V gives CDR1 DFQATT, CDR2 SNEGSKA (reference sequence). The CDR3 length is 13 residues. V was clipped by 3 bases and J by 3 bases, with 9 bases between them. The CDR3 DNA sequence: TGCAGTGCTAGTTTAGCAGACTACAATGAGCAGTTCTTC. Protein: CSASLADYNEQFF.

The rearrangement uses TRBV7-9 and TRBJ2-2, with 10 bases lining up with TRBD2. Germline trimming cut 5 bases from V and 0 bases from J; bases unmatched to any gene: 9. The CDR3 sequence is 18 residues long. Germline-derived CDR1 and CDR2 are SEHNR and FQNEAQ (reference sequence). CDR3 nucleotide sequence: TGTGCCAGCAGCCGCTTCGGTAGCGGGGGGCCGAACACCGGGGAGCTGTTTTTT. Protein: CASSRFGSGGPNTGELFF.

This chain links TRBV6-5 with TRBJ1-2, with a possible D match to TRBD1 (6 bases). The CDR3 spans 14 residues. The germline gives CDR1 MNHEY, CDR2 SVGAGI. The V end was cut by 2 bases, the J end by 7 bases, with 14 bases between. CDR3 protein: CASSYGSGVGGYTF. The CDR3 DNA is TGTGCCAGCAGTTACGGCTCAGGGGTAGGTGGCTACACCTTC.

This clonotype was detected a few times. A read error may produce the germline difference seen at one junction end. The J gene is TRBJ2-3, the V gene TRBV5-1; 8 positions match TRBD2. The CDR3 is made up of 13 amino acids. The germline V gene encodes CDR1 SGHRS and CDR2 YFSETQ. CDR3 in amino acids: CASSTGLADTQYF. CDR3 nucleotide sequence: TGTGCCAGCAGCACGGGACTAGCAGATACGCAGTATTTT.

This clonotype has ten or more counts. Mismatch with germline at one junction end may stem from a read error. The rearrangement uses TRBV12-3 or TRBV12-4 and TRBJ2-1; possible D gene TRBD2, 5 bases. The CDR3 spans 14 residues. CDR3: CASNLASGYNEQFF. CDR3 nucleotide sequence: TGTGCCAGCAATTTAGCGAGTGGTTACAATGAGCAGTTCTTC.

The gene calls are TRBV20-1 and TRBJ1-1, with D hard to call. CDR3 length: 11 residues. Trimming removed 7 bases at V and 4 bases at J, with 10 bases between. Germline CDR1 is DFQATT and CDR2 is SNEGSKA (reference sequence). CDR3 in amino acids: CSGGASTEAFF. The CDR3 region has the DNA TGCAGTGGCGGCGCTAGCACTGAAGCTTTCTTT.

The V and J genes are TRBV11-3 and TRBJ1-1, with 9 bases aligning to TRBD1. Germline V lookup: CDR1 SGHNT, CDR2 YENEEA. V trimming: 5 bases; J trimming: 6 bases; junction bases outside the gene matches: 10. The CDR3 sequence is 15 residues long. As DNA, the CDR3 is TGTGCCAGCAGCGGGACAGGGAAGAGGATGGCTGAAGCTTTCTTT. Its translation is CASSGTGKRMAEAFF.

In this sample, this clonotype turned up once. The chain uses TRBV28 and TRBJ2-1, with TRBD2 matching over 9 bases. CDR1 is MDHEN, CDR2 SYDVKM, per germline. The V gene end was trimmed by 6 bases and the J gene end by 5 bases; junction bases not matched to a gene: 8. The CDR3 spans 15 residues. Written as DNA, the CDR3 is TGTGCCAGCAGGGCGACTAGCGGCCCTCACAATGAGCAGTTCTTC. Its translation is CASRATSGPHNEQFF.

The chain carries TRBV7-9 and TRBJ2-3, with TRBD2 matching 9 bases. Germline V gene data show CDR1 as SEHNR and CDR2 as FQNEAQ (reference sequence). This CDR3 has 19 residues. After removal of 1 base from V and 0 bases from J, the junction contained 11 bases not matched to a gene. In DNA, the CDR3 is TGTGCCAGCAGCTTAGGGGGTCGAGGACTAGCGAAAAGCACAGATACGCAGTATTTT. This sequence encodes CASSLGGRGLAKSTDTQYF.

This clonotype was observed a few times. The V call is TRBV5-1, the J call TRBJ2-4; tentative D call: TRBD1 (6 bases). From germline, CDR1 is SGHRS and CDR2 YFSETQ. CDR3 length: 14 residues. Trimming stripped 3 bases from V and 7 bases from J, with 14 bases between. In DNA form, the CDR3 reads TGCGCCAGCAGCTCCACAGGGACCTCGAACATTCAGTACTTC. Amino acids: CASSSTGTSNIQYF.

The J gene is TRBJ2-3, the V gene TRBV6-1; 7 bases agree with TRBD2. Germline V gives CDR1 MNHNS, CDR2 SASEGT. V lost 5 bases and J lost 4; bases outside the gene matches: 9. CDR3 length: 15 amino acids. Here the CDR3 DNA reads TGTGCCAGCAGTCCACCCGGGACTAAAGCAGATACGCAGTATTTT. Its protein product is CASSPPGTKADTQYF.

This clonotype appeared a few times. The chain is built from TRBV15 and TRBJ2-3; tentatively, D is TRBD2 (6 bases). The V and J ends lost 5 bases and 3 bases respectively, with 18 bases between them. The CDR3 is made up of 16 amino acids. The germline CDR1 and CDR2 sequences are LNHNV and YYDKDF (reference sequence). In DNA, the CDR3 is TGTGCCACCAGCGCCGGTCGGGTCGGGGGAACAGATACGCAGTATTTT. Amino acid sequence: CATSAGRVGGTDTQYF.

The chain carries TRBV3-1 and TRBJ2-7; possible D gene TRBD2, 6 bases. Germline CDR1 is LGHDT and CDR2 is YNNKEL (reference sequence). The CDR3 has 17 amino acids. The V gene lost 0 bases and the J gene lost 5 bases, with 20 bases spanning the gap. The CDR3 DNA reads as TGTGCCAGCAGCCAAGATCTCCCGGGAGCGCTCGTTGACGAGCAGTACTTC. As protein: CASSQDLPGALVDEQYF.

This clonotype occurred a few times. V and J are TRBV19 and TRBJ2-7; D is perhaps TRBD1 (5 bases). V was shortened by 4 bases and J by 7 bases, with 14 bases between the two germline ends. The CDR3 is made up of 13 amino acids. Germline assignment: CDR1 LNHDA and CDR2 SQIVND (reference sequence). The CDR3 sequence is CASSTRAMGEQYF. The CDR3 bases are TGTGCCAGTAGTACCAGGGCCATGGGGGAGCAGTACTTC.

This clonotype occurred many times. The CDR3 loop is CSVVGRTYEQYF. CDR3 in DNA: TGCAGCGTTGTAGGGCGAACCTACGAGCAGTACTTC. V and J are TRBV29-1 and TRBJ2-7; no firm D call. Per germline, CDR1 SQVTM and CDR2 ANQGSEA. There are 12 residues in the CDR3. The V and J ends lost 4 bases and 2 bases respectively, with 9 bases between them.

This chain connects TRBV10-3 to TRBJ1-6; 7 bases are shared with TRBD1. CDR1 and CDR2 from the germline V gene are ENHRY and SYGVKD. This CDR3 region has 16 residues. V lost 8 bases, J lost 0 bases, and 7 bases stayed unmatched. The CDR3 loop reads CAIRDRESSYNSPLHF. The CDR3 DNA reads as TGTGCCATCCGCGACAGGGAGAGCTCCTATAATTCACCCCTCCACTTT.

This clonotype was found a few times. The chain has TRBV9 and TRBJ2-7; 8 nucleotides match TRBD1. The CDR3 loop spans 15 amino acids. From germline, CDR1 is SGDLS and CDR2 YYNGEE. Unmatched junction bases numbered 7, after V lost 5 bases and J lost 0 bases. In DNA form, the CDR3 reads TGTGCCAGCAGTTCTCCGGACAGGGACTCCTACGAGCAGTACTTC. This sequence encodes CASSSPDRDSYEQYF. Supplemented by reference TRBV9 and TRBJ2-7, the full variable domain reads DSGVTQTPKHLITATGQRVTLRCSPRSGDLSVYWYQQSLDQGLQFLIQYYNGEERAKGNILERFSAQQFPDLHSELNLSSLELGDSALYFCASSSPDRDSYEQYFGPGTRLTVT.

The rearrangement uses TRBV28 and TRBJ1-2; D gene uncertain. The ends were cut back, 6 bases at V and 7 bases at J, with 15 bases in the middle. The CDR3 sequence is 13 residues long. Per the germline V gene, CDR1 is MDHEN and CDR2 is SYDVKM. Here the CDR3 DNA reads TGTGCCAGCAGCGTAGGACCCTTATCTGGCTACACCTTC. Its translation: CASSVGPLSGYTF.

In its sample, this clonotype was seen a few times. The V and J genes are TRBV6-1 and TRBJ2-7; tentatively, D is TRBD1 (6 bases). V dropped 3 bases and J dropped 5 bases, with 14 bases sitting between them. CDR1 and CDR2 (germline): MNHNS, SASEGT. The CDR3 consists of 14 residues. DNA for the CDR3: TGTGCCAGCAGTGAGGACAGACAAATCGACGAGCAGTACTTC. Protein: CASSEDRQIDEQYF.